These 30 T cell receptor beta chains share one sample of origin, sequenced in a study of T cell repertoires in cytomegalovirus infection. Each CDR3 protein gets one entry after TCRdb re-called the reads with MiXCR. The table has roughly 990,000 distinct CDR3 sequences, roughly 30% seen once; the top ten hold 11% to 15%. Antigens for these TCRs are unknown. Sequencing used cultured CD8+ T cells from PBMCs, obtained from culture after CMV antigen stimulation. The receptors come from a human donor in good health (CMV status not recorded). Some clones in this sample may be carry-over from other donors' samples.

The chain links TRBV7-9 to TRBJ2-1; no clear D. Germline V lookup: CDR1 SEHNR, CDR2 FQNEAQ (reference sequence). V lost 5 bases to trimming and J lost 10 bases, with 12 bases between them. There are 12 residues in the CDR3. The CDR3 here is CASSISHVEQFF. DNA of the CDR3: TGTGCCAGCAGCATCAGCCACGTAGAGCAGTTCTTC. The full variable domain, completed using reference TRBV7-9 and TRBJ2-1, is DTGVSQNPRHKITKRGQNVTFRCDPISEHNRLYWYRQTLGQGPEFLTYFQNEAQLEKSRLLSDRFSAERPKGSFSTLEIQRTEQGDSAMYLCASSISHVEQFFGPGTRLTVL.

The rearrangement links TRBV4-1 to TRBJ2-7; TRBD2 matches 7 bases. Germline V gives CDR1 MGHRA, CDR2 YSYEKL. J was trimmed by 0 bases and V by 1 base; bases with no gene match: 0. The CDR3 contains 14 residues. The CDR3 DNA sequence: TGCGCCAGCAGCCAAGTAGCGGGCTCCTACGAGCAGTACTTC. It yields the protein CASSQVAGSYEQYF.

This chain's CDR3 is CASSIQGSGTEAFF. The DNA of the CDR3 is TGTGCCAGTAGTATACAGGGCAGTGGCACTGAAGCTTTCTTT. This sequence joins TRBV19 and TRBJ1-1; tentatively, D is TRBD1 (5 bases). This CDR3 has 14 amino acids. The ends were cut back, 2 bases at V and 4 bases at J, with 11 bases in the middle. Per germline, CDR1 LNHDA and CDR2 SQIVND (reference sequence).

The CDR3 here is CASSVEGFKRETQYF. The CDR3 DNA is TGTGCCAGCAGCGTAGAGGGGTTCAAACGCGAGACCCAGTACTTC. The gene calls are TRBV7-2 and TRBJ2-5; D possibly matches TRBD1 or TRBD2 (5 bases each). The CDR3 loop spans 15 amino acids. Germline CDR1 reads SGHTA; CDR2 reads FQGNSA. The V end was cut by 5 bases, the J end by 5 bases, with 18 bases between. The full variable domain, completed using reference TRBV7-2 and TRBJ2-5, is GAGVSQSPSNKVTEKGKDVELRCDPISGHTALYWYRQSLGQGLEFLIYFQGNSAPDKSGLPSDRFSAERTGGSVSTLTIQRTQQEDSAVYLCASSVEGFKRETQYFGPGTRLLVL.

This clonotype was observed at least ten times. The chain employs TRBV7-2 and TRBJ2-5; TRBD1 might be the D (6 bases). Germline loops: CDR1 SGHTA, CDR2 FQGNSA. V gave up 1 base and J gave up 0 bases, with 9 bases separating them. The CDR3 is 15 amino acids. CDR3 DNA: TGTGCCAGCAGCTTAGTGAGGGGGTACCAAGAGACCCAGTACTTC. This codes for CASSLVRGYQETQYF.

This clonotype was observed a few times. The CDR3 protein is CASSPPHSGDRNEKLFF. In DNA form, the CDR3 reads TGTGCCAGCAGCCCCCCCCACAGTGGGGACCGTAATGAAAAACTGTTTTTT. This rearrangement joins TRBV7-9 to TRBJ1-4; D might be TRBD1 (5 bases). Trimming removed 5 bases at V and 4 bases at J, with 20 bases between. The CDR3 sequence is 17 residues long. Germline V gene lookup returns CDR1 SEHNR and CDR2 FQNEAQ (reference sequence).

The CDR3 loop is CSASAGAAYEQYF. Here the CDR3 DNA reads TGCAGTGCTAGCGCGGGGGCGGCCTACGAGCAGTACTTC. The rearrangement joins TRBV20-1 to TRBJ2-7; D is possibly TRBD2 (7 bases). The CDR3 consists of 13 residues. Trimming removed 3 bases at V and 2 bases at J, with 11 bases between. From germline, CDR1 is DFQATT and CDR2 SNEGSKA (reference sequence).

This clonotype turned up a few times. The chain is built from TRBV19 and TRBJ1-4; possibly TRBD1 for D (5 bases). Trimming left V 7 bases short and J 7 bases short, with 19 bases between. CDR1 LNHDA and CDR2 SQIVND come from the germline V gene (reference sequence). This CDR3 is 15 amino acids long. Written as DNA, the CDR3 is TGTGCCAGTACCCCCGCGGGGCGCATCGGTGAAAAACTGTTTTTT. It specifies CASTPAGRIGEKLFF.

The CDR3 DNA reads TGTGCCAGCAGTTACCCCGGGTGGGCCACTGAAGCTTTCTTT. It codes for CASSYPGWATEAFF. The gene calls are TRBV6-8 and TRBJ1-1; D not certain. The CDR3 is 14 amino acids. Between the trimmed V and J ends, which lost 2 bases and 4 bases, there was a span of 11 bases. CDR1 and CDR2 from the germline V gene are MNHGY and SAAAGT.

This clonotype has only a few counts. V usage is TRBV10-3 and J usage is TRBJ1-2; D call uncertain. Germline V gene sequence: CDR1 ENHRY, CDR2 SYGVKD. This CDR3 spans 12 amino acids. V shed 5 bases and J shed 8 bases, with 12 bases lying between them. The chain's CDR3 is CAISSALEGYTF. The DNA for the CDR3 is TGTGCCATCAGTTCCGCCTTGGAGGGCTACACCTTC.

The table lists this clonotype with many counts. The CDR3 is CASSKGTVEAFF. The CDR3, as DNA: TGTGCCAGCAGCAAGGGAACAGTTGAAGCTTTCTTT. This chain joins TRBV7-2 and TRBJ1-1, with D unresolved. Per the germline V gene, CDR1 is SGHTA and CDR2 is FQGNSA. This CDR3 comprises 12 residues. The V end lost 5 bases, the J end lost 7 bases, and 11 bases lay between the germline ends.

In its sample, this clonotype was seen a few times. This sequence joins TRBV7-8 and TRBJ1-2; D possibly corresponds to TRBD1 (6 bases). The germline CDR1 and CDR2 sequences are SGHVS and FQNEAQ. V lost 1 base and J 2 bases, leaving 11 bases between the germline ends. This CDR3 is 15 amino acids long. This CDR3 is CASSLERTVNYGYTF. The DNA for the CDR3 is TGTGCCAGCAGCTTAGAGCGGACAGTCAACTATGGCTACACCTTC. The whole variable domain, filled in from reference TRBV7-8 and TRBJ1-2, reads GAGVSQSPRYKVAKRGQDVALRCDPISGHVSLFWYQQALGQGPEFLTYFQNEAQLDKSGLPSDRFFAERPEGSVSTLKIQRTQQEDSAVYLCASSLERTVNYGYTFGSGTRLTVV.

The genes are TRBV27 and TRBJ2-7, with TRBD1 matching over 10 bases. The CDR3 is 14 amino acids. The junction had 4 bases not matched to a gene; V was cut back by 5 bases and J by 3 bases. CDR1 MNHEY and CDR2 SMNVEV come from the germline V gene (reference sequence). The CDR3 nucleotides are TGTGCCAGCAGTGTAGGGACAGGGGACTACGAGCAGTACTTC. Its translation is CASSVGTGDYEQYF.

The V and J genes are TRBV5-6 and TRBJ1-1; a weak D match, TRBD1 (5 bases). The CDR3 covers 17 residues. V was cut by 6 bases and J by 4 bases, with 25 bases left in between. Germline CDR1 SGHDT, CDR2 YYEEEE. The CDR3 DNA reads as TGTGCCAGCACCGACCTGAACAGACCTACCGGGGGCACTGAAGCTTTCTTT. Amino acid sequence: CASTDLNRPTGGTEAFF. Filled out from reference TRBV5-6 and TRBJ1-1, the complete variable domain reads DAGVTQSPTHLIKTRGQQVTLRCSPKSGHDTVSWYQQALGQGPQFIFQYYEEEERQRGNFPDRFSGHQFPNYSSELNVNALLLGDSALYLCASTDLNRPTGGTEAFFGQGTRLTVV.

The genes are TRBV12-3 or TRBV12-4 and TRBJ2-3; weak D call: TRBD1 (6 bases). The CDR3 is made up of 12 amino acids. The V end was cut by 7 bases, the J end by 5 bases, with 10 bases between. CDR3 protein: CASIGGGDTQYF. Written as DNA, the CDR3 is TGTGCCAGCATTGGGGGCGGAGATACGCAGTATTTT.

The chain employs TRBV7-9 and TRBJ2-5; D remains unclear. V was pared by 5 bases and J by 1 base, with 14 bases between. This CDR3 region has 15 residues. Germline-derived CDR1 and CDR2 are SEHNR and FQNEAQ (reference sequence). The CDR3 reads CASSPNVRSQETQYF. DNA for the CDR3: TGTGCCAGCAGCCCAAATGTCAGGAGCCAAGAGACCCAGTACTTC.

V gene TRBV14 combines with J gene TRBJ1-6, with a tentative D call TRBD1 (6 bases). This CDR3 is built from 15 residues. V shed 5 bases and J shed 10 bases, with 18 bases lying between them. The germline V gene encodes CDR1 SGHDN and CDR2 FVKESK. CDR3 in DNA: TGTGCCAGCAGCGTAACCTTTACAGGGAACTCACCCCTCCACTTT. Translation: CASSVTFTGNSPLHF.

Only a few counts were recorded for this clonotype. CDR3 nucleotides: TGTGCCACCAGTGAGTTCACTTACAATGAGCAGTTCTTC. It specifies CATSEFTYNEQFF. The chain links TRBV24-1 to TRBJ2-1; D uncertain. This CDR3 spans 13 amino acids. The V gene lost 4 bases and the J gene lost 4 bases, with 7 bases spanning the gap. CDR1 is KGHDR, CDR2 SFDVKD, per germline.

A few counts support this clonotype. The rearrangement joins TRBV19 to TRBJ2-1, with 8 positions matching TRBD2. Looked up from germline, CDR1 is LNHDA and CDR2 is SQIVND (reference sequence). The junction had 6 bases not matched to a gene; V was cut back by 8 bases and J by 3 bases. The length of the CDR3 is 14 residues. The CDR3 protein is CASGRAGVYNEQFF. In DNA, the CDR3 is TGTGCCAGTGGCCGAGCGGGGGTCTACAATGAGCAGTTCTTC.

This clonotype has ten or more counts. The DNA for the CDR3 is TGTGCCAGCAGTTACCGCGGACAGGGGGCCTACAATGAGCAGTTCTTC. Residues: CASSYRGQGAYNEQFF. V gene TRBV6-2 or TRBV6-3 combines with J gene TRBJ2-1, with 10 bases lining up with TRBD1. Germline CDR1 is MNHEY and CDR2 is SVGEGT. The CDR3 is made up of 16 amino acids. After removal of 2 bases from V and 2 bases from J, the junction contained 3 bases not matched to a gene.

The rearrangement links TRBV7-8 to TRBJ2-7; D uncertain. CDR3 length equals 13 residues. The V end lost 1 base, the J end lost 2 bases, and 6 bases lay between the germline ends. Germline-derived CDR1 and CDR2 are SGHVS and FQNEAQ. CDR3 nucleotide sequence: TGTGCCAGCAGCTTAGAACCCCCCTACGAGCAGTACGTC. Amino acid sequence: CASSLEPPYEQYV.

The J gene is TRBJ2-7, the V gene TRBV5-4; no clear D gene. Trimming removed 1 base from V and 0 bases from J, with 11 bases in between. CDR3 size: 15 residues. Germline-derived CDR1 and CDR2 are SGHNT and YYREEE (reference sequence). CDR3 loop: CASSLWYPSSYEQYF. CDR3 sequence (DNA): TGTGCCAGCAGCTTGTGGTATCCTAGCTCCTACGAGCAGTACTTC.

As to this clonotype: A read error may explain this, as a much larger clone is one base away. This CDR3 reads CASSFKGGSNQPQHF. The CDR3 DNA sequence: TGTGCCAGCAGCTTTAAGGGAGGGAGCAATCAGCCCCAGCATTTT. V and J are TRBV7-6 and TRBJ1-5; D uncertain. In germline, CDR1 is SGHVS, CDR2 FNYEAQ. This CDR3 contains 15 residues. Trimming took off 3 bases at V and 1 base at J, with 10 bases between the two ends.

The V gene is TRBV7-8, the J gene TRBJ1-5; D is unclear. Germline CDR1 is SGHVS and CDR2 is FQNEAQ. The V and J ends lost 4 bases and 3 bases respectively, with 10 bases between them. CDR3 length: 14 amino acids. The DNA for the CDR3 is TGTGCCAGCAGCTCCCGGCGCTCCAATCAGCCCCAGCATTTT. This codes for CASSSRRSNQPQHF.

CDR3 coding DNA: TGTGCCAGCAGTCCTTTGGACCGGAGCTCCTACAATGAGCAGTTCTTC. It is translated as CASSPLDRSSYNEQFF. The chain recombines TRBV27 with TRBJ2-1; D uncertain. The V and J ends lost 5 bases and 0 bases respectively, with 14 bases between them. From germline, CDR1 is MNHEY and CDR2 SMNVEV (reference sequence). The CDR3 totals 16 residues.

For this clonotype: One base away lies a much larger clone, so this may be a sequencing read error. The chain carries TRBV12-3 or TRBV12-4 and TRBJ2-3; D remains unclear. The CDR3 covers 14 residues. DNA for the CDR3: TGTGCCAACAGTCCCCGACCGACTGGTTTAACACAGTATTTT. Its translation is CANSPRPTGLTQYF.

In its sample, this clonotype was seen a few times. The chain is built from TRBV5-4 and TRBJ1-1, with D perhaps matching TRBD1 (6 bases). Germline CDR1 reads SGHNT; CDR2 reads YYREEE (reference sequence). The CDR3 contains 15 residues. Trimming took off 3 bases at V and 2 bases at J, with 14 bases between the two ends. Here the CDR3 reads CASSSRGGPNTEAFF. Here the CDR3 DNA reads TGTGCCAGCAGCTCGAGGGGGGGCCCTAACACTGAAGCTTTCTTT.

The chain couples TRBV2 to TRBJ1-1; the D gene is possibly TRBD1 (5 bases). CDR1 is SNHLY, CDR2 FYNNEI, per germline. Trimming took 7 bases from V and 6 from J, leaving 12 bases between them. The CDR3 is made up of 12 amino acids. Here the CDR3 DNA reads TGTGCCAGCATCAACAGGCGGTCTGAAGCTTTCTTT. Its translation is CASINRRSEAFF.

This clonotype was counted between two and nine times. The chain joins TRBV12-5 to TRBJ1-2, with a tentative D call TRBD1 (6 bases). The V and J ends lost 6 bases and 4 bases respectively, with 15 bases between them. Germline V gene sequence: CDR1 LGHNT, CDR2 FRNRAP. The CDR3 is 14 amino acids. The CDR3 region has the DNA TGTGCTAGTGGCCGGACAGTCCCTCTCTATGGCTACACCTTC. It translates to CASGRTVPLYGYTF.

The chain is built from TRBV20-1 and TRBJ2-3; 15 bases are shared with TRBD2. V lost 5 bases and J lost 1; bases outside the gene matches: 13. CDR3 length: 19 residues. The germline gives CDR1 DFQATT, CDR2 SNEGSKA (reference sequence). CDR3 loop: CSAHRPGLAGGAGTDTQYF. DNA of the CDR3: TGCAGTGCTCACCGACCGGGACTAGCGGGGGGTGCAGGCACAGATACGCAGTATTTT.